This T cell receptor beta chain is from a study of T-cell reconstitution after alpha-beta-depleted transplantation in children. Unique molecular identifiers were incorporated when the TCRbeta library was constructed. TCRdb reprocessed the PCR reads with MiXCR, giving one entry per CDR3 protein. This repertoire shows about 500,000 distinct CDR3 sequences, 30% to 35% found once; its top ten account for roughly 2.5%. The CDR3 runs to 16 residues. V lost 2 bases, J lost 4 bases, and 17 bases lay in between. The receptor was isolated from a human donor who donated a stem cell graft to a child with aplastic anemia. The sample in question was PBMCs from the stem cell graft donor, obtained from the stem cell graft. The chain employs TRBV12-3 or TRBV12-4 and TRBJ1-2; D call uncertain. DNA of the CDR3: TGTGCCAGCAGTTTAAATATTGCGAGGCGAACCTATGGCTACACCTTC. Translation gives CASSLNIARRTYGYTF.